Below, 24 T cell receptor beta chains from the same sample are listed, as sequenced in a study of technical replicates of blood from several donors. Here immunoSEQ multiplex PCR was the method, and the copy in TCRdb shows in-frame clones only, minus some. The sample includes 50,000 to 65,000 clones, nearly 95% of them seen just once. The sample taken for sequencing was PBMCs. The origin of the receptors is a human donor in good health. Some clones in this sample may be carry-over from other donors' samples.

The V gene is TRBV4-1, the J gene TRBJ2-5, with D tentatively TRBD2 (5 bases). V was trimmed by 3 bases and J by 2 bases, leaving 10 bases between them. The CDR3 extends over 14 amino acids. Per the germline V gene, CDR1 is MGHRA and CDR2 is YSYEKL. CDR3 residues: CASSQGSLQETQYF. CDR3 in DNA: TGCGCCAGCAGCCAGGGGAGTCTACAAGAGACCCAGTACTTC.

The chain combines TRBV11-2 with TRBJ2-6, with a possible D match to TRBD1 (5 bases). The CDR3 spans 19 residues. V was clipped by 1 base and J by 0 bases, with 16 bases between them. The germline CDR1 and CDR2 sequences are SGHAT and FQNNGV. The CDR3 coding sequence is TGTGCCAGCAGCTTAGCCGCCGGACAAGCCACCTCTGGGGCCAACGTCCTGACTTTC. Translating it yields CASSLAAGQATSGANVLTF. The complete variable domain, with remaining parts taken from reference TRBV11-2 and TRBJ2-6, reads EAGVAQSPRYKIIEKRQSVAFWCNPISGHATLYWYQQILGQGPKLLIQFQNNGVVDDSQLPKDRFSAERLKGVDSTLKIQPAKLEDSAVYLCASSLAAGQATSGANVLTFGAGSRLTVL.

The chain's CDR3 is CASSQDFLAGIYEQYF. The CDR3 DNA is TGTGCCAGCAGCCAAGACTTTCTAGCGGGAATCTACGAGCAGTACTTC. V and J are TRBV4-2 and TRBJ2-7, with 9 nucleotides matching TRBD2. Losses at the gene ends were 0 bases for V and 3 bases for J; bases not matched to a gene: 6. The germline gives CDR1 LGHNA, CDR2 YNFKEQ. This CDR3 is 16 amino acids long.

The chain links TRBV25-1 to TRBJ2-5, with TRBD2 identical over 9 bases. Per germline, CDR1 MGHDK and CDR2 SYGVNS. CDR3 length: 15 residues. With V trimmed by 7 bases and J by 4 bases, 10 bases remained unmatched. The CDR3 sequence is CASTETSGGAETQYF. In DNA, the CDR3 is TGTGCCAGCACCGAGACTAGCGGAGGGGCAGAGACCCAGTACTTC.

The chain is built from TRBV5-1 and TRBJ2-7; 7 bases line up with TRBD2. CDR1 and CDR2 (germline): SGHRS, YFSETQ. CDR3 length: 14 residues. After removal of 5 bases from V and 7 bases from J, the junction contained 12 bases not matched to a gene. CDR3 amino acids: CASRPEPGRGEQYF. The CDR3 DNA is TGCGCCAGCAGACCCGAGCCGGGGAGGGGTGAGCAGTACTTC.

The chain links TRBV7-3 to TRBJ1-5, with 7 bases aligning to TRBD1. After removal of 9 bases from V and 0 bases from J, the junction contained 14 bases not matched to a gene. Germline V gives CDR1 SGHTA, CDR2 FQGTGA. The CDR3 covers 17 residues. CDR3 amino acids: CASLHPGTAYSNQPQHF. CDR3 coding DNA: TGTGCCAGTCTTCACCCGGGGACAGCTTATAGCAATCAGCCCCAGCATTTT.

This clone was seen just once. V usage is TRBV10-3 and J usage is TRBJ2-7, with D tentatively TRBD2 (5 bases). With 2 bases removed from V and 7 bases from J, the gap between germline ends came to 15 bases. The CDR3 runs to 14 residues. Germline loops: CDR1 ENHRY, CDR2 SYGVKD. For the CDR3, the DNA is TGTGCCATCAGTGAGACCCGGCGGGTAGAGGAGCAGTACTTC. Amino acids: CAISETRRVEEQYF.

The V gene is TRBV5-1, the J gene TRBJ2-1; the match to TRBD2 covers 7 bases. CDR1 is SGHRS and CDR2 is YFSETQ in the germline V gene. Trimming at V came to 6 bases and at J to 8 bases, leaving 8 bases not matched to a gene. CDR3 length equals 13 residues. CDR3 sequence: CASKVGGRDEQFF. As DNA, the CDR3 is TGCGCCAGCAAAGTCGGGGGGAGAGATGAGCAGTTCTTC. The whole variable domain, filled in from reference TRBV5-1 and TRBJ2-1, reads KAGVTQTPRYLIKTRGQQVTLSCSPISGHRSVSWYQQTPGQGLQFLFEYFSETQRNKGNFPGRFSGRQFSNSRSEMNVSTLELGDSALYLCASKVGGRDEQFFGPGTRLTVL.

V gene TRBV7-9 combines with J gene TRBJ2-7; 9 bases fit TRBD1. After removal of 3 bases from V and 2 bases from J, the junction contained 8 bases not matched to a gene. This CDR3 contains 16 residues. Germline loops: CDR1 SEHNR, CDR2 FQNEAQ (reference sequence). The CDR3 region is CASSFPGTGTPYEQYF. In DNA form, the CDR3 reads TGTGCCAGCAGCTTCCCCGGGACAGGGACCCCCTACGAGCAGTACTTC. Full variable domain (outside the CDR3, taken from reference TRBV7-9 and TRBJ2-7): DTGVSQNPRHKITKRGQNVTFRCDPISEHNRLYWYRQTLGQGPEFLTYFQNEAQLEKSRLLSDRFSAERPKGSFSTLEIQRTEQGDSAMYLCASSFPGTGTPYEQYFGPGTRLTVT.

Comments on this clone: The same CDR3 also results from other DNA sequences found in this sample. V gene TRBV18 combines with J gene TRBJ1-5; tentative D call: TRBD1 (6 bases). Trimming stripped 3 bases from V and 4 bases from J, with 7 bases between. From germline, CDR1 is KGHSH and CDR2 LQKENI. There are 13 residues in the CDR3. The CDR3 bases are TGTGCCAGCTCACCGGACAGAAATCAGCCCCAGCATTTT. Translation: CASSPDRNQPQHF.

The chain uses TRBV19 and TRBJ2-7, with 11 positions matching TRBD2. Germline V gene lookup returns CDR1 LNHDA and CDR2 SQIVND (reference sequence). The CDR3 has 13 residues. The V gene end was trimmed by 8 bases and the J gene end by 7 bases; junction bases not matched to a gene: 7. CDR3 bases: TGTGCCAGTGGGACTAGCGGACCGGGGGAGCAGTACTTC. Amino acid sequence: CASGTSGPGEQYF.

The chain links TRBV2 to TRBJ2-5; 12 bases match TRBD2. The CDR3 covers 13 residues. Losses at the gene ends were 6 bases for V and 4 bases for J; bases not matched to a gene: 0. Germline CDR1 is SNHLY and CDR2 is FYNNEI. In DNA, the CDR3 is TGTGCCAGCAGACTAGCGGGAGGAGAGACCCAGTACTTC. It translates to CASRLAGGETQYF.

J is TRBJ2-2 and V is TRBV6-1; TRBD1 matches at 7 bases. This CDR3 is built from 15 residues. V lost 7 bases and J lost 6; bases outside the gene matches: 11. In germline, CDR1 is MNHNS, CDR2 SASEGT. This CDR3 is CASTRGGTFSGELFF. The CDR3 DNA is TGTGCCAGCACCAGAGGGGGCACTTTTTCCGGGGAGCTGTTTTTT.

V usage is TRBV4-1 and J usage is TRBJ1-1, with 7 nucleotides matching TRBD1. This CDR3 is 14 amino acids long. After removal of 3 bases from V and 4 bases from J, the junction contained 5 bases not matched to a gene. Germline V lookup: CDR1 MGHRA, CDR2 YSYEKL. This CDR3 reads CASSQWTGPTEAFF. DNA for the CDR3: TGCGCCAGCAGCCAGTGGACAGGACCCACTGAAGCTTTCTTT.

The chain recombines TRBV19 with TRBJ1-2; 10 positions match TRBD1. Germline loops: CDR1 LNHDA, CDR2 SQIVND (reference sequence). The CDR3 is made up of 17 amino acids. V dropped 5 bases and J dropped 0; count of bases not matched to a gene: 9. CDR3 residues: CASSQGMGQGTNYGYTF. The DNA of the CDR3 is TGTGCCAGTAGTCAAGGAATGGGACAGGGGACTAACTATGGCTACACCTTC.

The chain uses TRBV5-1 and TRBJ2-5; TRBD2 matches at 8 bases. V shed 4 bases and J 1 base; nucleotides not matched to a gene: 12. Germline loops: CDR1 SGHRS, CDR2 YFSETQ. This CDR3 is built from 17 residues. The CDR3 sequence: CASSPLVRGGIQETQYF. The DNA for the CDR3 is TGCGCCAGCAGCCCGCTTGTGCGCGGGGGGATCCAAGAGACCCAGTACTTC.

The J gene is TRBJ2-1, the V gene TRBV14; 10 nucleotides agree with TRBD2. Losses at the gene ends were 1 base for V and 10 bases for J; bases not matched to a gene: 10. This CDR3 has 16 residues. CDR1 is SGHDN, CDR2 FVKESK, per germline. This CDR3 is CASSQVGERGGQEQFF. The CDR3 DNA reads as TGTGCCAGCAGCCAAGTTGGAGAGCGGGGGGGCCAAGAGCAGTTCTTC.

This clone was counted a few times. This chain joins TRBV6-5 and TRBJ1-2, with D uncertain. This CDR3 comprises 13 residues. V lost 4 bases and J 5 bases, leaving 11 bases between the germline ends. The germline CDR1 and CDR2 sequences are MNHEY and SVGAGI. This CDR3 is CASSSGGFYGYTF. The DNA of the CDR3 is TGTGCCAGCAGTTCGGGAGGGTTTTATGGCTACACCTTC.

There are a few counts of this clone. This rearrangement joins TRBV4-1 to TRBJ2-7; 7 nucleotides align to TRBD1. The germline gives CDR1 MGHRA, CDR2 YSYEKL. This CDR3 has 13 residues. The junction had 1 base not matched to a gene; V was cut back by 3 bases and J by 2 bases. CDR3 protein: CASSQDRTYEQYF. The DNA for the CDR3 is TGCGCCAGCAGCCAGGACAGGACCTACGAGCAGTACTTC.

This sequence joins TRBV10-3 and TRBJ2-1; no firm D call. Germline CDR1 reads ENHRY; CDR2 reads SYGVKD. Between the trimmed V and J ends, which lost 4 bases and 6 bases, there was a span of 7 bases. The CDR3 loop spans 12 amino acids. The CDR3 protein is CAISGFGNEQFF. The CDR3, as DNA: TGTGCCATCAGTGGTTTCGGCAATGAGCAGTTCTTC.

The chain is built from TRBV5-1 and TRBJ2-3; no firm D call. V was pared by 5 bases and J by 6 bases, with 7 bases between. CDR3 length: 11 amino acids. Looked up from germline, CDR1 is SGHRS and CDR2 is YFSETQ. CDR3 bases: TGCGCCAGCAGGTCGTCTGATACGCAGTATTTT. It yields the protein CASRSSDTQYF. Full variable domain (rest looked up from reference TRBV5-1 and TRBJ2-3): KAGVTQTPRYLIKTRGQQVTLSCSPISGHRSVSWYQQTPGQGLQFLFEYFSETQRNKGNFPGRFSGRQFSNSRSEMNVSTLELGDSALYLCASRSSDTQYFGPGTRLTVL.

The rearrangement links TRBV11-2 to TRBJ1-1; no reliable D call. Trimming shortened V by 3 bases and J by 1 base, and 6 bases separated the two germline ends. Germline CDR1 reads SGHAT; CDR2 reads FQNNGV. CDR3 size: 13 residues. CDR3 protein: CASSFQSNTEAFF. For the CDR3, the DNA is TGTGCCAGCAGCTTCCAATCGAACACTGAAGCTTTCTTT.

V gene TRBV7-8 combines with J gene TRBJ2-2; D unresolved. CDR1 and CDR2 (germline): SGHVS, FQNEAQ. Trimming took 3 bases from V and 3 from J, leaving 8 bases between them. The CDR3 extends over 14 amino acids. CDR3 DNA sequence: TGTGCCAGCAGCTTCCGACTTGACACCGGGGAGCTGTTTTTT. Amino acid sequence: CASSFRLDTGELFF.

The chain joins TRBV5-4 to TRBJ2-2; TRBD2 matches at 13 bases. V shed 2 bases, J shed 7 bases, and the junction held 2 bases outside the gene matches. Looked up from germline, CDR1 is SGHNT and CDR2 is YYREEE (reference sequence). The CDR3 length is 15 residues. Written as DNA, the CDR3 is TGTGCCAGCAGCTTCCGGACTAGCGGGGGCGGGGAGCTGTTTTTT. This gives the protein CASSFRTSGGGELFF. Combining the CDR3 with reference TRBV5-4 and TRBJ2-2 gives the whole variable domain ETGVTQSPTHLIKTRGQQVTLRCSSQSGHNTVSWYQQALGQGPQFIFQYYREEENGRGNFPPRFSGLQFPNYSSELNVNALELDDSALYLCASSFRTSGGGELFFGEGSRLTVL.